The rows below give T cell receptor beta chains drawn from one sample of a study of cytomegalovirus exposure and HLA in healthy donors. Sequencing used immunoSEQ multiplex PCR; TCRdb keeps in-frame clones, though not all of them. In the table there are 150,000 to 250,000 clones, approximately 80% of which are singletons. Sequencing was done on a sample of PBMCs. The receptors derive from a boy between 2 and 10 years old in good health and CMV-seronegative. Both conserved end residues are trimmed from each CDR3. Expanded clones get a size class; other rows say once, few or many, or leave the size out.

clone_size	v_call	cdr3_aa
NA	TRBV9	ASTQEGRRGELF
NA	TRBV10-3	AVGGGVSNSPLH
NA	TRBV18	ASSPTGAGMNQPQH
NA	TRBV6-6	ASSLGQGGYNSPLH
NA	TRBV7-2	ASSLSRDEQY
NA	TRBV7-3	ASSYRAANTGELF
NA	TRBV4-3	ASSLIRDSSYGQY
NA	TRBV15	ATSSWRQGDTGELF
NA	TRBV27	ASSFGSTDTQY
NA	TRBV9	ASSARKRGGDMNEQF
NA	TRBV5-1	ASSSPEAGATSYEQY
NA	TRBV7-2	ASSLYTSGGPYEQY
NA	TRBV11-2	ASSLFPRLAGGRTDTQY
NA	TRBV25-1	ASTSGTKNIQY
NA	TRBV5-6	ASSTMTSGGAFATYEQY
NA	TRBV2	AISGPGLGVPQF
NA	TRBV7-2	ASSLGLAGGLSTDTQY
NA	TRBV10-3	AISERGVVLYGYT
NA	TRBV4-1	ASSQEGHGYTEAF
NA	TRBV13	ASSLQDTGANGLT
NA	TRBV5-4	ASSLSNGALEETQY
NA	TRBV5-6	ASSLTGRSNTEAF
NA	TRBV19	ASSIGAGNPGYT
NA	TRBV11-2	ASSLLGGSPLH
NA	TRBV4-3	ASSRVTGRGEKLF
NA	TRBV2	ASSEIDRGIGGYT
NA	TRBV25-1	ASSAWGVSQASY
NA	TRBV6-1	ASRGISYNEQF
NA	TRBV10-3	AIRKLQGAYGYT
NA	TRBV27	ASSLTGGETEAF
NA	TRBV5-1	ASSLEYAGTDTQY
NA	TRBV4-1	ASSQDPAGTGNEKLF
NA	TRBV2	ASSDRWANTEAF
NA	TRBV15	ATGAGAADTQY
NA	TRBV14	ASSQVGEIAHSNYGYT
NA	TRBV4-3	ASSGRRFQGGQF
once	TRBV11-2	ASSPEPRQPQH
NA	TRBV7-9	ASSLASGGYEQF
NA	TRBV29-1	SVLGDGEESGNTIY
NA	TRBV9	ASSVDAATNEKLF
once	TRBV6-6	ASSYGWQGAEAF
few	TRBV7-9	ASSLAGLAYEQY
NA	TRBV7-9	ASSTASSGFGYT
NA	TRBV7-2	ASSLTGQGETQY
NA	TRBV19	ASSTQVARGTEAF
NA	TRBV6-1	ASSELIGGRNYEQY
few	TRBV7-2	ASSLDIRDSSGNTIY
once	TRBV4-1	ASSHILGGLAKNIQY
NA	TRBV12-5	ASGIYRGGFGSPLH
NA	TRBV27	ATQGVGDNEQF
NA	TRBV18	ASSRTMMGDSGANVLT
NA	TRBV27	ASRSRGPSYNSPLR
NA	TRBV10-1	ASSDPGSNNEQF
NA	TRBV15	ATSRVAGGYEQY
NA	TRBV7-9	ASSGTGLRYGYT